These T cell receptor beta chains were read from a single sample in a study of blood T cell repertoires in COVID-19. Only in-frame clones appear in the TCRdb table, and some are missing; sequencing was by immunoSEQ multiplex PCR. The sample records 87,000 or so clones, over 80% being singletons. Sample: peripheral blood. The receptors come from a man older than 75 with acute or convalescent COVID-19. The CDR3 runs from the conserved cysteine through the conserved F or W. The D gene is left open where the match is weak. Rows may omit the clone size; those that give it use once, few, many or a size class.

V gene	clone size	J gene	D gene	CDR3 protein	CDR3 DNA
TRBV18	NA	TRBJ1-2	NA	CASSPITAPGPNYGYTF	TGTGCCAGCTCACCAATAACGGCGCCAGGTCCTAACTATGGCTACACCTTC
TRBV7-8	NA	TRBJ2-5	TRBD1	CASRDREETRYF	TGTGCCAGCAGGGACAGGGAAGAGACCCGGTACTTC
TRBV5-5	once	TRBJ1-5	NA	CASSLYPQSNQPQHF	TGTGCCAGCAGCTTGTATCCGCAGAGCAATCAGCCCCAGCATTTT
TRBV19	NA	TRBJ2-2	NA	CASSIQGSDTGELFF	TGTGCCAGTAGTATCCAGGGAAGTGATACCGGGGAGCTGTTTTTT
TRBV11-2	NA	TRBJ1-4	TRBD1	CASSFRPPGQDSANEKLFF	TGTGCCAGCAGCTTCAGACCGCCGGGACAGGATTCTGCTAATGAAAAACTGTTTTTT
TRBV27	NA	TRBJ2-7	TRBD1	CASSFGQGAQYF	TGTGCCAGCAGTTTCGGACAGGGCGCGCAGTACTTC
TRBV27	few	TRBJ2-3	NA	CASSLGRWGRAKGTDTQYF	TGTGCCAGCAGTTTAGGGCGGTGGGGCAGGGCTAAGGGCACAGATACGCAGTATTTT
TRBV19	NA	TRBJ1-2	TRBD1	CASSLGTGSYGYTF	TGTGCCAGTAGTCTGGGGACAGGGTCATATGGCTACACCTTC
TRBV12-5	NA	TRBJ1-5	NA	CASGWAISNQPQHF	TGTGCTAGTGGTTGGGCCATTAGCAATCAGCCCCAGCATTTT
TRBV1	NA	TRBJ1-5	NA	CTSSQALRDRGVVGPQHF	TGCACCAGCAGCCAAGCCCTCCGGGACAGGGGGGTGGTTGGGCCCCAGCATTTT
TRBV28	few	TRBJ2-7	TRBD1	CASSSKGDRTPYEQYF	TGTGCCAGCAGCTCCAAGGGGGACAGGACCCCCTACGAGCAGTACTTC
TRBV14	NA	TRBJ1-1	NA	CASSQAGSRTEAFF	TGTGCCAGCAGCCAAGCCGGGAGCCGCACTGAAGCTTTCTTT
TRBV6-2/TRBV6-3	NA	TRBJ2-7	TRBD2	CASSYGLAEDYEQYF	TGTGCCAGCAGTTACGGTCTAGCGGAGGACTACGAGCAGTACTTC
TRBV6-5	NA	TRBJ1-2	TRBD1	CASWTGTGLGSYTF	TGTGCCAGTTGGACCGGGACAGGGTTAGGAAGCTACACCTTC
TRBV27	NA	TRBJ2-7	TRBD1	CASSTGQVATYEQYF	TGTGCCAGCAGTACCGGACAGGTCGCTACCTACGAGCAGTACTTC
TRBV5-1	NA	TRBJ1-2	TRBD1	CASSRGQGEGYTF	TGCGCCAGCAGCCGTGGACAGGGGGAAGGCTACACCTTC
TRBV19	NA	TRBJ1-6	NA	CASSIGSRWDSPLHF	TGTGCCAGTAGTATAGGATCGCGGTGGGATTCACCCCTCCACTTT
TRBV5-6	NA	TRBJ1-1	TRBD1	CASSLRTGEAFF	TGTGCCAGCAGCTTGCGGACAGGCGAAGCTTTCTTT
TRBV11-1	NA	TRBJ2-2	TRBD1	CASSLDRGRMFF	TGTGCCAGCAGCTTGGACAGGGGGCGGATGTTTTTT
TRBV20-1	NA	TRBJ2-2	NA	CSASGRDSSNTGELFF	TGCAGTGCTAGTGGGCGGGACAGCTCGAACACCGGGGAGCTGTTTTTT
TRBV29-1	NA	TRBJ1-1	NA	CSSREGTEAFF	TGCAGCTCGCGTGAGGGCACTGAAGCTTTCTTT
TRBV5-6	once	TRBJ1-2	TRBD1	CASSLEFRGNYGYTF	TGTGCCAGCAGCTTGGAGTTCAGGGGGAACTATGGCTACACCTTC
TRBV10-3	NA	TRBJ1-1	NA	CAIGGDGAKNTEAFF	TGTGCCATCGGGGGGGATGGTGCAAAGAACACTGAAGCTTTCTTT
TRBV7-9	NA	TRBJ1-1	TRBD1	CASSLPPGQGTTEAFF	TGTGCCAGCAGCCTTCCTCCGGGACAGGGGACCACTGAAGCTTTCTTT
TRBV7-3	NA	TRBJ2-1	TRBD2	CASRGGSSNEQFF	TGTGCCAGCAGGGGCGGGAGTTCCAATGAGCAGTTCTTC
TRBV6-5	NA	TRBJ1-1	NA	CASSPLRGVNTEAFF	TGTGCCAGCAGCCCCTTGCGGGGGGTAAACACTGAAGCTTTCTTT
TRBV19	NA	TRBJ2-7	TRBD2	CASSSSGGATYEQYF	TGTGCCAGTAGCTCTAGCGGGGGGGCCACCTACGAGCAGTACTTC
TRBV7-2	once	TRBJ1-5	NA	CASSFLGASNQPQHF	TGTGCCAGCAGCTTTCTTGGGGCTAGCAATCAGCCCCAGCATTTT
TRBV6-6	once	TRBJ1-2	NA	CASSSRSPETNYGYTF	TGTGCCAGCAGCTCCAGGTCTCCAGAAACTAACTATGGCTACACCTTC
TRBV5-4	NA	TRBJ2-7	TRBD1	CASSLGDRVSYEQYF	TGTGCCAGCAGCTTGGGGGACAGGGTCTCCTACGAGCAGTACTTC
TRBV5-1	NA	TRBJ1-2	TRBD1	CASSFGQGVGGYTF	TGCGCCAGCAGCTTTGGACAGGGGGTCGGCGGCTACACCTTC
TRBV19	NA	TRBJ1-3	TRBD1	CASTKTGTGSGNTIYF	TGTGCCAGTACCAAAACCGGGACAGGGAGTGGAAACACCATATATTTT
TRBV20-1	NA	TRBJ2-7	TRBD2	CSASSLAATYEQYF	TGCAGTGCTAGTTCTCTAGCGGCAACCTACGAGCAGTACTTC
TRBV4-1	NA	TRBJ1-2	NA	CASSQDVDREFNYGYTF	TGCGCCAGCAGCCAAGATGTGGACAGAGAATTTAACTATGGCTACACCTTC
TRBV5-1	once	TRBJ2-6	NA	CASSLRGGSGANVLTF	TGCGCCAGCAGCTTGAGAGGGGGTTCTGGGGCCAACGTCCTGACTTTC